This entry describes one T cell receptor (beta chain). Antigen: not known. MiXCR, run by TCRdb on the 5' RACE reads, gives a single entry per CDR3 protein. This repertoire shows 250,000 to 300,000 distinct CDR3 sequences, about 19% found once; its top ten account for 7.5% to 9.5%. This sample is part of a study of CD8 T cells in ankylosing spondylitis. Notes on the study in general: A subset of motif variants has previously been described in the synovial fluid and blood of reactive arthritis. Enrichment of disease-linked clones was reportedly significant in matched ankylosing spondylitis synovial fluid. It appeared that ankylosing spondylitis blood was characterized by a TCR beta motif of several highly homologous variants.

The CDR3 sequence is 16 residues long. CDR1 and CDR2 (germline): MNHEY, SMNVEV (reference sequence). Trimming removed 2 bases at V and 2 bases at J, with 15 bases between. The rearrangement links TRBV27 to TRBJ1-1; no firm D call. Sequences were obtained from blood, either unsorted or a sorted T cell fraction (not recorded which). The TCR was taken from a male donor with ankylosing spondylitis or in good health (not recorded which). This chain's CDR3 is CASSLRRPGSNTEAFF. CDR3 nucleotide sequence: TGTGCCAGCAGTTTACGACGGCCGGGTTCCAACACTGAAGCTTTCTTT.